The entry below describes one T cell receptor beta chain. In this sample, this clonotype turned up many times. It lacks a known antigen. It has no much larger one-base neighbor in the sample; base qualities were not kept. The sample's treatment or condition label, decoded: live attenuated yellow fever vaccine strain. A standard Ficoll-Paque protocol was used to isolate PBMCs from peripheral blood. CD4 and CD8 T-cell fractions were isolated with Dynabeads CD4 and CD8 positive selection kits. RNA was extracted with TriZol from bulk PBMCs, CD4 and CD8 fractions, and dextramer-positive and dextramer-negative fractions. The sample was run on an Illumina NovaSeq 6000. TCR cDNA was synthesized by 5'RACE template switching, which introduced a universal primer site and unique molecular identifiers. cDNA synthesis was primed from both the TCR alpha and TCR beta constant segments. Libraries were amplified in two PCR steps, with sample barcodes and sequencing adapters added in the second step. Sequencing of libraries was performed on Illumina HiSeq 2500 (2x100 bp) or NovaSeq (2x150 bp). For the original study's pipeline: MIGEC was used to demultiplex reads and collapse the reads into UMI consensus sequences, and MiXCR was used for V(D)J alignment. Using edgeR on replicate PBMC samples, clonotypes were called vaccine-responding if FDR was below 0.01 and the log2 fold change was above 5 up to day 15. Each bulk clonotype received a CD4 or CD8 identity based on whether the sequenced CD4 or CD8 repertoire contained that clonotype at higher abundance. TCRdb reworked the public reads: Q25 trimming with fastp, MiXCR clone assembly, productive beta chains retained. One record per CDR3 amino acid sequence lists the most common genes and DNA. Clone size and V and J calls follow TCRdb, not the original study. Recorded for this sample are a few hundred thousand distinct CDR3 sequences; 8.7% of them occurred a single time. The biggest ten clones account for approximately 3.5% of the sample.

These data come from a study of T cells after yellow fever vaccination (dated by TCRdb to the late 2010s). Background for the entire study: The SMART-Seq v4 Ultra Low Input RNA kit was used to prepare libraries from fractions with low cell numbers. Bulk TCR alpha and beta repertoires were sequenced longitudinally to track T-cell clones before and after primary and booster YFV17D yellow fever vaccination. Two healthy male donors made up the cohort, one aged 18 to 29 years and the other aged 30 to 40 years. Bulk PBMC replicates and cell subsets were isolated from blood drawn at multiple timepoints before and after both primary and secondary immunization. What the work shows at the level of the full study, not this receptor alone: A small share of clonotypes was detected in both CD4 and CD8 compartments, with the overlap likely arising from convergent recombination. After the booster, most of the clones that had expanded following primary vaccination were detected again (around 97% of CD4 and around 88% of CD8), which suggests that memory was broadly maintained. Because only a couple of donors were included in the study, the extent to which the findings can be generalized is limited. Compared with the primary T-cell response, the secondary T-cell response was weaker but faster, peaking on day 5 rather than day 15. Computational filtering was needed because FACS-sorted repertoires could contain abundant contaminating clonotypes from the bulk population.

CDR1 and CDR2 are drawn from the germline V gene (reference sequence): LNHNV, YYDKDF. Including the terminal cysteine and phenylalanine, the CDR3 comprises 14 residues. Just CDR3 DNA is preserved here, 42 bases in frame from base 1. At the junction V is shortened by 0 bases and J by 5 bases; bases outside the gene matches: 1. The source of this sequence is a man between 18 and 29 years old who received the YFV17D yellow fever vaccine. The rearranged segments are TRBV15 and TRBJ2-5, with 9 bases aligning to TRBD2. This sample comprised CD4+ T cells sorted from PBMCs, obtained 5 days after the yellow fever booster vaccination. The CDR3 region has the sequence CATSRDLAGETQYF. The sequenced DNA: TGTGCCACCAGCAGAGATCTAGCGGGGGAGACCCAGTACTTC.